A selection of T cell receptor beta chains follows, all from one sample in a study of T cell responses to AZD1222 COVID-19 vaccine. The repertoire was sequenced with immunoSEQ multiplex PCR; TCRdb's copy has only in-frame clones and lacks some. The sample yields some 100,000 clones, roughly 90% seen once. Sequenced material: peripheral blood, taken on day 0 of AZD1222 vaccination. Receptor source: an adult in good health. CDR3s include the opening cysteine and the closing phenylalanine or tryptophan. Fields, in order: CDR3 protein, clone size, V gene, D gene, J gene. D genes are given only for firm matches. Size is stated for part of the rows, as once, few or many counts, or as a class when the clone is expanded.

CAWSVRGSGYEQYF,.,TRBV30,.,TRBJ2-7
CASSLNGYEQYF,few,TRBV27,.,TRBJ2-7
CASSLAGQNTEAFF,.,TRBV11-2,.,TRBJ1-1
CATSQFTEQYF,.,TRBV7-9,.,TRBJ2-7
CASSFGSGGTVTGELFF,.,TRBV5-4,TRBD2,TRBJ2-2
CASSLGPAGYTF,.,TRBV12-3/TRBV12-4,.,TRBJ1-2
CASSREPGQLPPGNTIYF,.,TRBV5-4,.,TRBJ1-3
CASRTTGNTIYF,.,TRBV12-3/TRBV12-4,.,TRBJ1-3
CASSLFRGSTNEKLFF,.,TRBV7-9,.,TRBJ1-4
CASSFSEQVLGTEAFF,.,TRBV27,.,TRBJ1-1
CASSEVGGSWYSPLHF,.,TRBV6-1,.,TRBJ1-6
CAITAGEVAFF,.,TRBV10-3,.,TRBJ1-1
CAISEKRELIYEQYF,.,TRBV10-3,.,TRBJ2-7
CASSPDRGNEKLFF,few,TRBV7-8,TRBD1,TRBJ1-4
CASSENGETQYF,.,TRBV2,.,TRBJ2-5
CASSSIQGADTEAFF,.,TRBV7-9,TRBD1,TRBJ1-1
CASSSPWGGPITNEKLFF,.,TRBV28,.,TRBJ1-4
CASSLRADANYGYTF,.,TRBV7-3,.,TRBJ1-2
CASSPGGHDNQPQHF,.,TRBV9,.,TRBJ1-5
CASSEYGNYGYTF,.,TRBV6-1,.,TRBJ1-2
CASSFGRGGEKLFF,few,TRBV5-1,.,TRBJ1-4
CASSEGNSPLHF,.,TRBV9,.,TRBJ1-6
CASTGGRPQHF,.,TRBV28,.,TRBJ1-5
CASSSGYEQYF,.,TRBV5-6,.,TRBJ2-7
CASSDYYTASSYEQYF,.,TRBV19,.,TRBJ2-7
CASSYGQSNEKLFF,.,TRBV6-5,.,TRBJ1-4
CASSLAGPGYEQYF,.,TRBV13,.,TRBJ2-7
CASSPERGYEQYF,once,TRBV18,.,TRBJ2-7
CASSELMTPVGNEQFF,.,TRBV10-1,.,TRBJ2-1
CASSFRDKDSSGANVLTF,.,TRBV5-1,.,TRBJ2-6
CASSLTQGASYGYTF,.,TRBV11-2,TRBD1,TRBJ1-2
CASGHNSNQPQHF,.,TRBV6-5,.,TRBJ1-5
CASSLAPDRETQYF,.,TRBV5-1,.,TRBJ2-5
CASSLRAGTSTDTQYF,.,TRBV5-6,TRBD2,TRBJ2-3
CASSFGTGFGGELFF,few,TRBV5-6,.,TRBJ2-2
CASSQRQGIGNQPQHF,.,TRBV28,TRBD1,TRBJ1-5
CASSGRGEQFF,once,TRBV21-1,.,TRBJ2-1
CASSFVGQGYGYTF,.,TRBV28,TRBD1,TRBJ1-2
CASSATGGMVNTEAFF,.,TRBV7-9,TRBD1,TRBJ1-1